This section outlines one T cell receptor beta chain sequence together with its context. The antigen it recognizes is unknown. It has no much larger one-base neighbor in the sample; base qualities were not kept. These data originate in a study of shared clonotypes between healthy human individuals (dated by TCRdb to about 2020). With respect to the entire study: The cohort included three men and a couple of women between 18 and 49 years of age. Per donor, three plates each were used for CD4 naive and CD4 memory, two for CD8 naive, and one for CD8 memory. To estimate repertoire size and how much clonotype sharing occurs between individuals, the study deeply sequenced the blood TCR repertoires of 4 to 6 healthy adults. To increase sequencing depth and limit assay-specific biases, TCR repertoire library preparation and sequencing were carried out by different laboratories using diverse techniques. Between about 0.9 and 8.9 billion PBMCs per donor were obtained by leukapheresis. The study at large found these results: Because the study included a small number of donors, the genetic and exposure-history diversity represented was limited. Even with the large sequencing depth, rarefaction of the sorted-subset datasets indicated that sequencing was incomplete. Only blood was sampled, and tissue TCR repertoires likely differ from those in blood. Compared with non-shared clonotypes, the clonotypes found in all four sorted-subset donors had higher generation probabilities. Larger estimated clonotype richness was generally found for naive subsets than for memory subsets. About 5% of naive CD4, around 3.5% of naive CD8, around 2.3% of memory CD4, and 0.4% of memory CD8 clonotypes were shared across a few donors. Pairwise subsampling indicated that sequencing depth was expected to affect the degree of clonotype sharing among donors.

Using the deep immunoSEQ assay, multiplex PCR amplified TCR CDR3 regions from genomic DNA. Extracted genomic DNA from each cell subset was spread evenly across all wells of several immunoSEQ 96-well plates, with each plate serving as a replicate. For sorted subsets, around 200 ng genomic DNA, equal to 30,000 to 35,000 T cell genomes, was loaded into each replicate PCR. Purified libraries were quantified with a Qubit 3.0 fluorometer, sized on a Bioanalyzer 2100, and re-quantified with the KAPA Library Quantification kit. Every immunoSEQ 96-well plate was sequenced on a separate single-read 150-cycle Illumina NextSeq 550 flow cell. As for the original processing: Because the immunoSEQ output included only junctional sequences and no quality scores, the filtering could not be the same as the filtering used for full-length reads. To assign V/J genes and CDR3, sequences were annotated using PyIR, a Python wrapper for IgBLAST v1.9, with IMGT germline references. Reads were removed for weak V/J assignments (E-value above 1e-6), missing CDR3, stop codons, out-of-frame junctions, or ambiguous translated residues. V3J clonotypes were defined as sequences sharing an identical inferred V gene, J gene, and CDR3 amino acid sequence. To compute the percentage overlap between repertoires, the number of shared unique clonotypes was divided by the size of the smaller repertoire. Repertoire richness was assessed with RTK rarefaction, the Chao1 estimator, and Recon v2.1 estimates of unobserved clonotypes. Generation probabilities for all TCRbeta clonotypes obtained by the gDNA method from a few donors were computed using OLGA. TCRdb took this table from immuneACCESS and kept in-frame rearrangements with V and J called. Such tables lack part of the clones; where checked against another copy, unresolved V genes explain under half of the gap, and the rest is unexplained. The DNA was the basis for D and trimming; V, J and clone size are from that table. A total of about 96,000 clones appear in this sample, 60% to 70% of them only once. The ten biggest clones cover roughly 50% of the sample.

The donors were healthy, HIV-negative adults who had no recently reported acute infections or vaccinations. All donors were Caucasian adults living in Nashville, Tennessee, USA. CD8 memory samples were composed of magnetically selected CD45RO+ cells combined with CCR7-negative CD45RA+ effector memory (TemRA) cells. After blood collection by leukapheresis, PBMCs were isolated using Ficoll-Histopaque density gradient centrifugation and then cryopreserved in the vapor phase of liquid nitrogen. Analytical flow cytometry was used to check the purity and quantity of each magnetically sorted T cell population. From each sorted fraction, genomic DNA was isolated and quantified by UV absorbance on a Nanodrop 2000c. The CDR1 and CDR2 encoded by the germline V gene are SGHTA and FQGNSA. V was cut back by 8 bases and J by 0 bases, leaving a gap of 8 bases between them. The CDR3 sequence holds 14 residues, the cysteine and phenylalanine included. Here the CDR3 DNA is all that survives: 42 bases in frame from base 1.

Here the chain combines TRBV7-2 and TRBJ2-6; no D gene can be assigned with confidence. The sequenced sample was memory CD8+ T cells sorted from blood. The meaning of the sample's cell subset or site label: CD45RO+ cells pooled with CCR7-negative TemRA cells. This TCR was sampled from a man aged 25 to 45 in good health. The nucleotide sequence reads TGTGCCAGCCAAGTCACCTCTGGGGCCAACGTCCTGACTTTC. This yields the protein CASQVTSGANVLTF.